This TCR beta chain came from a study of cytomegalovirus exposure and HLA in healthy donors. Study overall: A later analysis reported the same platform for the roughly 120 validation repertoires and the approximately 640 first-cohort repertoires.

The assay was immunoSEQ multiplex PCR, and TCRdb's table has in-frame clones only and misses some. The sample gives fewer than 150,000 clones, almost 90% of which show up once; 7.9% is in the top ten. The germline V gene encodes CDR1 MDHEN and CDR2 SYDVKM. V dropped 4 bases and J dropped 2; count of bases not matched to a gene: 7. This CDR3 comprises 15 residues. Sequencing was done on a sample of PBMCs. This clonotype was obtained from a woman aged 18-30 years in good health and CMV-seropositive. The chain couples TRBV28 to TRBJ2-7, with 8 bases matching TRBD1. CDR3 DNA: TGTGCCAGCAGTTCTGGACAGGGCATTCCCTACGAGCAGTACTTC. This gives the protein CASSSGQGIPYEQYF.